The clone carrying this TCR beta chain was picked up a small number of times. The antigen remains unidentified. This entry is derived from a study of cytomegalovirus exposure and HLA in healthy donors. 13 Jbeta primers and 60 Vbeta primers were used for the PCR. Using immunoSEQ multiplex PCR, the repertoire was profiled, and TCRdb retains in-frame clones only, with some absent. The top ten hold 2.7% of the sample, which has around 28,000 clones, more than 75% seen once. The trim removed 10 bases at V and 8 bases at J, leaving 9 bases unmatched. The CDR3 spans 13 residues. Germline V gives CDR1 MGHRA, CDR2 YSYEKL. Whole-study results and caveats: Investigators reported 164 TCR beta chains as tied to cytomegalovirus.

Sequencing input: PBMCs. The rearrangement links TRBV4-1 to TRBJ1-4; 8 nucleotides align to TRBD1. The receptor was isolated from a boy younger than 18 in good health and CMV-seronegative. CDR3 loop: CAIVRQGHEKLFF. CDR3 coding DNA: TGCGCCATCGTTAGACAGGGGCACGAAAAACTGTTTTTT.